This T cell receptor beta chain derives from a study of blood T cell repertoires in COVID-19. Study in general: There were acute and convalescent COVID-19 samples, and they came from the United States, Italy and Spain.

Measured with immunoSEQ multiplex PCR; TCRdb has only the in-frame clones, and not every one. The table has around 360,000 clones, more than 75% seen once. This CDR3 is built from 14 residues. The germline V gene has CDR1 SEHNR and CDR2 FQNEAQ (reference sequence). The V gene lost 1 base and the J gene lost 8 bases, with 12 bases spanning the gap. The TCR was taken from a woman in her 30s with COVID-19, enrolled during active disease. Source material: peripheral blood. The chain carries TRBV7-9 and TRBJ2-1, with D tentatively TRBD1 (6 bases). The CDR3 loop reads CASSLGQGLDEQFF. The CDR3 DNA reads as TGTGCCAGCAGCTTAGGGCAGGGGTTGGATGAGCAGTTCTTC.